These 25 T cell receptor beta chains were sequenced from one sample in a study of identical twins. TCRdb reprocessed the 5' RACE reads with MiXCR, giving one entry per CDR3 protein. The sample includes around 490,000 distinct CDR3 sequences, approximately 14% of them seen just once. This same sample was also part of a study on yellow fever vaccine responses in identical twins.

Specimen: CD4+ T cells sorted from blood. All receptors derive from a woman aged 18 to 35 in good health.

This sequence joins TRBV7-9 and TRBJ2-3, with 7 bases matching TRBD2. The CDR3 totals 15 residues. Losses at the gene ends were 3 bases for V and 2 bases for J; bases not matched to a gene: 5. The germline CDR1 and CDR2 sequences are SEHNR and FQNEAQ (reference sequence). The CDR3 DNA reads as TGTGCCAGCAGCTTCTCTAGCGGAGTCACAGATACGCAGTATTTT. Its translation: CASSFSSGVTDTQYF.

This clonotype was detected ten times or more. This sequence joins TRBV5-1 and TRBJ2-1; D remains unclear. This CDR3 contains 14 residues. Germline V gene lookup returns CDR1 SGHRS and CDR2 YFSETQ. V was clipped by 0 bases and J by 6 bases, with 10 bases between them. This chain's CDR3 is CASSLAAALNEQFF. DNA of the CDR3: TGCGCCAGCAGCTTGGCAGCAGCGCTCAATGAGCAGTTCTTC.

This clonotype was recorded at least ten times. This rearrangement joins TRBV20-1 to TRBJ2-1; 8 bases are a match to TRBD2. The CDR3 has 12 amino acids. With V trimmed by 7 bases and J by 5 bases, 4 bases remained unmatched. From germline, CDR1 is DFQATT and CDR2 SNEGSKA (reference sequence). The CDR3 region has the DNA TGCAGTGGAACTAGCGGAGACAATGAGCAGTTCTTC. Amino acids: CSGTSGDNEQFF.

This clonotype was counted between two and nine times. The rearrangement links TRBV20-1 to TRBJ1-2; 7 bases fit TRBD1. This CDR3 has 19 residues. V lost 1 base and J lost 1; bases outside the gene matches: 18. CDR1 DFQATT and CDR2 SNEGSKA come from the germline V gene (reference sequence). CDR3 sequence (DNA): TGCAGTGCTAGAGTAAGAATTGGTGACAGGGCGACTTTTAACTATGGCTACACCTTC. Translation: CSARVRIGDRATFNYGYTF.

The CDR3 bases are TGTGCCAGCAGTTACGGGGACAGCCGACTGAACTATGGCTACACCTTC. Translating gives CASSYGDSRLNYGYTF. V usage is TRBV6-5 and J usage is TRBJ1-2; 7 positions agree with TRBD1. Losses at the gene ends were 2 bases for V and 2 bases for J; bases not matched to a gene: 8. There are 16 residues in the CDR3. Germline V lookup: CDR1 MNHEY, CDR2 SVGAGI.

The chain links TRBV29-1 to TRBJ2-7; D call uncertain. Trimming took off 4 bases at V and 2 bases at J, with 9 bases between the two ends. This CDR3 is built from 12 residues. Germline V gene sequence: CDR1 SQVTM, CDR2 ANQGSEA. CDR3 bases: TGCAGCGTTGGGACCGCCGCCTACGAGCAGTACTTC. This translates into CSVGTAAYEQYF.

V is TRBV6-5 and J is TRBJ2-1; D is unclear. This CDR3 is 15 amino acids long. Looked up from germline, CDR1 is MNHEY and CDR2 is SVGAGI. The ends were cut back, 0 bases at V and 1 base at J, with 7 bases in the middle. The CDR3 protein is CASSYSSVSYNEQFF. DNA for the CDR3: TGTGCCAGCAGTTACTCTTCTGTGTCCTACAATGAGCAGTTCTTC.

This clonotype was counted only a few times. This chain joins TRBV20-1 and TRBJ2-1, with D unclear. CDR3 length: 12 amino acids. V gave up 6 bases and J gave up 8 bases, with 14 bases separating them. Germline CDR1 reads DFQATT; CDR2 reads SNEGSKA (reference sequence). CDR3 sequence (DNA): TGCAGTGCCCCCAAAAGCATCGATGAGCAGTTCTTC. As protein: CSAPKSIDEQFF.

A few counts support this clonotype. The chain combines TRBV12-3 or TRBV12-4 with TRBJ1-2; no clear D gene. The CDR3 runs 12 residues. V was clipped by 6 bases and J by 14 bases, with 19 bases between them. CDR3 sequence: CASSTTSGSRTF. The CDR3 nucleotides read TGTGCCAGCAGCACAACCTCGGGCTCGAGGACCTTC.

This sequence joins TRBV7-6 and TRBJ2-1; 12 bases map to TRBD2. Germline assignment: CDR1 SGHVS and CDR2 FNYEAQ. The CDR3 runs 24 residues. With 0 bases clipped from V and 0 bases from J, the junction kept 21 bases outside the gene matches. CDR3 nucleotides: TGTGCCAGCAGCTTAGCGTTGGCTAGCGGGAGGGACAGAAACAACCCAAGCTCCTACAATGAGCAGTTCTTC. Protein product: CASSLALASGRDRNNPSSYNEQFF.

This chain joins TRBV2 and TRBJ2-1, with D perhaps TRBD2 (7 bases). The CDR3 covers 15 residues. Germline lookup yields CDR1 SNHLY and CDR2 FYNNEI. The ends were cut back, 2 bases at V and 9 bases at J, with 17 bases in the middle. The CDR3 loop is CASSETLGGRGEQFF. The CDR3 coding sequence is TGTGCCAGCAGTGAAACCCTCGGGGGGCGCGGTGAGCAGTTCTTC.

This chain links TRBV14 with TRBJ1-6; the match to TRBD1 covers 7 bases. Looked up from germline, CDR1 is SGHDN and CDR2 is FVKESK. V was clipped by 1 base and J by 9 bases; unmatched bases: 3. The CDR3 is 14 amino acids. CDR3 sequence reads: CASSQAQGSSPLHF. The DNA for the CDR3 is TGTGCCAGCAGCCAAGCACAGGGGAGTTCACCCCTCCACTTT.

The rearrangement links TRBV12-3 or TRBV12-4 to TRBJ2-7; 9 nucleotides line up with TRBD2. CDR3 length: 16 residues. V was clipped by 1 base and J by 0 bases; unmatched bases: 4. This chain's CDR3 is CASSLGSGRHSYEQYF. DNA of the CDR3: TGTGCCAGCAGTTTAGGGAGCGGGAGGCACTCCTACGAGCAGTACTTC.

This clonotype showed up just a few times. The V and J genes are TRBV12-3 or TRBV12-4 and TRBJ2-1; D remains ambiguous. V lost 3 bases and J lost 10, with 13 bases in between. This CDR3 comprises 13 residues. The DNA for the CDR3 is TGTGCCAGCAGTTTTGGCTTCCAACTCGAGCAGTTCTTC. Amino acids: CASSFGFQLEQFF.

CDR3 protein: CASSWTSGSSYEQYF. DNA of the CDR3: TGTGCCAGCAGCTGGACTAGCGGGAGCTCCTACGAGCAGTACTTC. The rearrangement links TRBV7-2 to TRBJ2-7, with 13 bases matching TRBD2. The CDR3 is 15 amino acids. Germline CDR1 reads SGHTA; CDR2 reads FQGNSA. V trimming: 4 bases; J trimming: 0 bases; junction bases outside the gene matches: 0.

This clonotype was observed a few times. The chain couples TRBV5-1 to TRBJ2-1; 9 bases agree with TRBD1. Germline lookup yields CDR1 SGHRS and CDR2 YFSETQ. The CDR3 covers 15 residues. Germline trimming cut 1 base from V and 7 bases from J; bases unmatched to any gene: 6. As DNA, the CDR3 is TGCGCCAGCAGCTTGATGGGACAGGGTATGAATGAGCAGTTCTTC. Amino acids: CASSLMGQGMNEQFF.

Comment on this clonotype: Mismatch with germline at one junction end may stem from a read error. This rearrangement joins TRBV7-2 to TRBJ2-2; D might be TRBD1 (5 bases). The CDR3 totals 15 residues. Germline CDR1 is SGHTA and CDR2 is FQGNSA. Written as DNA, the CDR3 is TGTGGCAGCAGCTTAGTCAGGGCTGTCACCGGGGAGCTGTTTTTT. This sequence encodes CGSSLVRAVTGELFF.

The CDR3 DNA reads as TGTGCCAGCAGTTTTGGCCAGTCCTACGAGCAGTACTTC. Amino acid sequence: CASSFGQSYEQYF. The chain links TRBV12-3 or TRBV12-4 to TRBJ2-7; D is ambiguous. The CDR3 contains 13 residues. Deletions cut 3 bases from V and 1 base from J, with 7 bases between.

In nucleotides, the CDR3 is TGTGCCAGCAGCCTAATAGGGACAGGGAAGAATGAGCAGTTCTTC. Amino acid sequence: CASSLIGTGKNEQFF. The chain has TRBV3-1 and TRBJ2-1; 9 bases line up with TRBD1. J was trimmed by 7 bases and V by 4 bases; bases with no gene match: 8. The CDR3 has 15 residues. Germline CDR1 LGHDT, CDR2 YNNKEL (reference sequence).

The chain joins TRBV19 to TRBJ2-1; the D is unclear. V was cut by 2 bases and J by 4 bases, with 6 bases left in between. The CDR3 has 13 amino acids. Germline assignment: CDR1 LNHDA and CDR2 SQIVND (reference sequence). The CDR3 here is CASSITLYNEQFF. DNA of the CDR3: TGTGCCAGTAGTATAACACTATACAATGAGCAGTTCTTC.

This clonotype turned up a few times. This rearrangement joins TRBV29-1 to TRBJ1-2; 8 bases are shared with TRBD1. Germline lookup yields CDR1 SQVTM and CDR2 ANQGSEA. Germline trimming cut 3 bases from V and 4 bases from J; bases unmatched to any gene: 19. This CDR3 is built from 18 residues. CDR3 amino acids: CSVDDDRTGTSIFYGYTF. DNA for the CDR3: TGCAGCGTTGATGACGATAGGACAGGGACTTCTATCTTCTATGGCTACACCTTC.

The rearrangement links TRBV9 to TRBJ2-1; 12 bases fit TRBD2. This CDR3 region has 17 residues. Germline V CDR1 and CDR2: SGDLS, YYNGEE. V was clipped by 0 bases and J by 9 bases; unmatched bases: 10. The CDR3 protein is CASSVGGRTSGIGEQFF. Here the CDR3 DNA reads TGTGCCAGCAGCGTAGGGGGCAGGACTAGCGGGATCGGTGAGCAGTTCTTC.

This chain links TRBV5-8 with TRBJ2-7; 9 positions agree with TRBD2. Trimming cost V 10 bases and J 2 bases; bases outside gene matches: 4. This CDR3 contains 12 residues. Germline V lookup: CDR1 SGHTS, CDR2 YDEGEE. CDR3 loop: CASGGRAYEQYF. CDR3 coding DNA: TGTGCCTCGGGCGGGAGGGCCTACGAGCAGTACTTC.

As DNA, the CDR3 is TGTGCCAGCAGTGAAGTCTTAGGACGAGAAGCTTTCTTT. It encodes CASSEVLGREAFF. This chain uses TRBV6-1 with TRBJ1-1; D not resolved. From germline, CDR1 is MNHNS and CDR2 SASEGT. This CDR3 is built from 13 residues. Deletions cut 1 base from V and 8 bases from J, with 11 bases between.

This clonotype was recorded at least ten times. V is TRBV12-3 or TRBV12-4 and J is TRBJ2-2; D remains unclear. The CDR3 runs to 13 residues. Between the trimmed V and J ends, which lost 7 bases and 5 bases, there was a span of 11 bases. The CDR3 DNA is TGTGCCAGCAAAAAACAAGCAACCGGGGAGCTGTTTTTT. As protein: CASKKQATGELFF.